The TCR beta chain described here comes from a study of cytomegalovirus exposure and HLA in healthy donors. CDR1 and CDR2 (germline): SGHRS, YFSETQ. This CDR3 has 17 amino acids. J gave up 5 bases and V 3 bases, and 10 bases lay outside the gene matches. Study-wide results and limits: There were several of the most significant clusters that appeared linked to common viral pathogens in a later analysis. Follow-up analysis later connected one missense variant in DCLRE1C with trimming of TCR beta V- and J-genes.

The PCR was carried out with 60 Vbeta primers and 13 Jbeta primers. Using immunoSEQ multiplex PCR, the repertoire was profiled, and TCRdb retains in-frame clones only, with some absent. The specimen's table records around 100,000 clones. In the case of this clone: The antigen remains unidentified.

This TCR derives from a man in his forties or fifties in good health and CMV-seronegative. This chain uses TRBV5-1 with TRBJ2-7; 14 positions match TRBD2. The sequenced material came from PBMCs. The CDR3: CASSSSQGLAGVHEQYF. CDR3 in DNA: TGCGCCAGCAGCTCCTCCCAGGGACTAGCGGGAGTTCACGAGCAGTACTTC.